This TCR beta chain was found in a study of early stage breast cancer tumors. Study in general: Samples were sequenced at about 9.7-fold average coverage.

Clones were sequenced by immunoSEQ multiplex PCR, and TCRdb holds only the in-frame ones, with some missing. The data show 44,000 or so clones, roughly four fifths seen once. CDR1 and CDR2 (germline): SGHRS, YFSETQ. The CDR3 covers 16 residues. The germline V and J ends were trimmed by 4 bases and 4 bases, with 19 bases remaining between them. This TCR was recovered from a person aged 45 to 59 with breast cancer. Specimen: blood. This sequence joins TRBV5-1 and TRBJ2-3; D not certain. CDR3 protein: CASSPNTQRLADTQYF. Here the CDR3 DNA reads TGCGCCAGCAGCCCAAACACCCAGCGACTTGCAGATACGCAGTATTTT.